A single sample gave rise to the 12 T cell receptor beta chains below, sequenced in a study of type 1 regulatory T cells. Their antigens remain unidentified. From the reads, TCRdb called clonotypes with MiXCR, one entry per CDR3 protein. The data hold just under 65,000 distinct CDR3 sequences, with roughly 49% observed a single time. The specimen sequenced was cultured non-Tr1 T cells, either the whole culture or a sorted T cell fraction (not recorded which). All receptors derive from a human donor in good health.

This clonotype rates as medium-sized. The V gene is TRBV12-3 or TRBV12-4, the J gene TRBJ1-2; D is undetermined. This CDR3 region has 13 residues. The V and J ends lost 1 base and 8 bases respectively, with 11 bases between them. The CDR3 region has the DNA TGTGCCAGCAGTTTAGATGGGGTCACGGGCTACACCTTC. This encodes CASSLDGVTGYTF.

The chain joins TRBV20-1 to TRBJ1-1; D remains ambiguous. Germline V CDR1 and CDR2: DFQATT, SNEGSKA (reference sequence). This CDR3 spans 12 amino acids. V was pared by 0 bases and J by 11 bases, with 13 bases between. The DNA of the CDR3 is TGCAGTGCTAGAGATCTTTCCAATGCGGCTTTCTTT. Translating gives CSARDLSNAAFF.

This clonotype was recorded a few times. This chain links TRBV6-1 with TRBJ1-1; D is undetermined. V lost 0 bases, J lost 5 bases, and 13 bases lay in between. Germline V gives CDR1 MNHNS, CDR2 SASEGT. The CDR3 is 15 residues long. The CDR3 DNA sequence: TGTGCCAGCAGTGAAGCCCAGGCCTACGGGACTGAAGCTTTCTTT. This translates into CASSEAQAYGTEAFF.

This clonotype showed up just a few times. The V call is TRBV7-2, the J call TRBJ2-1; 7 bases are a match to TRBD1. The germline CDR1 and CDR2 sequences are SGHTA and FQGNSA. CDR3 length: 16 amino acids. V trimming: 5 bases; J trimming: 5 bases; junction bases outside the gene matches: 12. As DNA, the CDR3 is TGTGCCAGCAGCCCACACGGACAGGAACGTCACAATGAGCAGTTCTTC. Its translation: CASSPHGQERHNEQFF.

In the case of this clonotype: Germline and junction disagree at one end, which may indicate a read error. V and J are TRBV7-8 and TRBJ2-5; D is possibly TRBD2 (5 bases). The CDR3 spans 14 residues. CDR1 is SGHVS, CDR2 FQNEAQ, per germline. CDR3 coding DNA: TGTGCCAGCAGCTTAGAGGACTGGGGAGAGGCCCAGTACTTC. Amino acid sequence: CASSLEDWGEAQYF.

CDR3 in amino acids: CASSLRDQSYEQYF. The CDR3 DNA reads as TGTGCCAGCAGTCTCCGGGACCAATCCTACGAGCAGTACTTC. The chain joins TRBV2 to TRBJ2-7; D possibly uses TRBD1 or TRBD2 (5 bases each). Deletions cut 5 bases from V and 1 base from J, with 12 bases between. CDR3 size: 14 residues. In germline, CDR1 is SNHLY, CDR2 FYNNEI.

The chain carries TRBV6-2 or TRBV6-3 and TRBJ2-1; D may be TRBD1 or TRBD2 (5 bases each). Trimming removed 9 bases at V and 7 bases at J, with 19 bases between. Germline CDR1 and CDR2: MNHEY and SVGEGT. The CDR3 is made up of 14 amino acids. This chain's CDR3 is CASNQGPSGNEQFF. As DNA, the CDR3 is TGTGCCAGTAATCAGGGCCCCTCGGGAAATGAGCAGTTCTTC.

This clonotype was found a few times. This chain uses TRBV5-1 with TRBJ1-2; 10 bases line up with TRBD1. Germline lookup yields CDR1 SGHRS and CDR2 YFSETQ. V shed 1 base, J shed 6 bases, and the junction held 6 bases outside the gene matches. The CDR3 consists of 15 residues. DNA of the CDR3: TGCGCCAGCAGCTTGATGGGACAGGGGATTGATGGCTACACCTTC. It specifies CASSLMGQGIDGYTF.

A few counts support this clonotype. The rearrangement uses TRBV5-1 and TRBJ2-3, with 12 bases that match TRBD2. The CDR3 contains 17 residues. CDR1 and CDR2 from the germline V gene are SGHRS and YFSETQ. The J segment lost 2 bases and the V segment lost 2 bases, leaving 6 bases of the junction unmatched. CDR3 residues: CASSFMTSGGTTDTQYF. The CDR3 nucleotides are TGCGCCAGCAGCTTTATGACTAGCGGGGGCACCACAGATACGCAGTATTTT.

The chain has TRBV12-3 or TRBV12-4 and TRBJ1-5; D is perhaps TRBD1 (5 bases). The length of the CDR3 is 12 residues. V lost 3 bases to trimming and J lost 12 bases, with 12 bases between them. CDR3 in amino acids: CASSFGTGRQHF. CDR3 in DNA: TGTGCCAGCAGTTTCGGGACGGGGCGCCAGCATTTT.

Of note for this clonotype: At one boundary the junction diverges from the germline segment, which might be a read error. The chain has TRBV6-1 and TRBJ1-3; D not resolved. In germline, CDR1 is MNHNS, CDR2 SASEGT. The length of the CDR3 is 12 residues. CDR3 DNA sequence: TGTGCCAGCAGCGAGGACCGTCCGCTCGGGCTTTTT. Amino acids: CASSEDRPLGLF.

About this clonotype: A much larger clonotype is one base distant, so this may be a read error. The chain recombines TRBV7-9 with TRBJ1-1; perhaps TRBD1 as D (5 bases). The V end lost 5 bases, the J end lost 0 bases, and 10 bases lay between the germline ends. The CDR3 is 14 amino acids. CDR1 is SEHNR and CDR2 is FQNEAQ in the germline V gene (reference sequence). DNA for the CDR3: TGTGCCAGCAGCGCGGGACGGATGAACACTGAAGCTTTCTTT. Protein: CASSAGRMNTEAFF.